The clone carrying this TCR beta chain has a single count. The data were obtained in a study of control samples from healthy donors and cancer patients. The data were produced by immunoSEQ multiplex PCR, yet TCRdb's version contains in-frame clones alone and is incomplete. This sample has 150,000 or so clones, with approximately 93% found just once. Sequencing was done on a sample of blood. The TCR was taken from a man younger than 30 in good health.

CDR3 region: CASIGDLNQPQHF. In DNA, the CDR3 is TGTGCCAGCATAGGGGACCTCAATCAGCCCCAGCATTTT. This chain joins TRBV2 and TRBJ1-5; D may be TRBD1 (5 bases). CDR1 and CDR2 (germline): SNHLY, FYNNEI. The length of the CDR3 is 13 residues. V was pared by 7 bases and J by 3 bases, with 10 bases between.